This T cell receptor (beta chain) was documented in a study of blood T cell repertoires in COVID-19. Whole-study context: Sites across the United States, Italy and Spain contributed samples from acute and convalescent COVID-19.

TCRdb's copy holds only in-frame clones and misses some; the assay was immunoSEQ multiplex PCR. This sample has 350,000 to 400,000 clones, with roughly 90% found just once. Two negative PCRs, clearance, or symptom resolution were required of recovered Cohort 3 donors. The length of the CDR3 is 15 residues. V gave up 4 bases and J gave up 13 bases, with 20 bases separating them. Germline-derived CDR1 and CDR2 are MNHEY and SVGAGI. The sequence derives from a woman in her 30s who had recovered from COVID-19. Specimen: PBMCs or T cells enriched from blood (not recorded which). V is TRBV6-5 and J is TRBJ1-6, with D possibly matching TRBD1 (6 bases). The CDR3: CASSWEGDPTAPLHF. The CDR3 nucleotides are TGTGCCAGCAGTTGGGAGGGGGACCCGACGGCTCCCCTCCACTTT.